The T cell receptor (beta chain) described here comes from a study of blood T cell repertoires in COVID-19. At the level of the study: The United States, Italy and Spain supplied acute and convalescent COVID-19 samples. The cDNA or gDNA used as material had been derived from T cells, B-cell-depleted T cells, or PBMCs.

V lost 6 bases, J lost 8 bases, and 19 bases lay in between. Germline V gene data show CDR1 as SGHVS and CDR2 as FQNEAQ. The CDR3 is 15 residues long. Original processing methods: For nucleated cells, counts were estimated from reference gene primer amplification. TCRdb's table, derived via immunoSEQ multiplex PCR, lists solely in-frame clones and lacks some. V, J and clone size are those of that table, while D and trimming were read from the DNA. The sample has some 200,000 clones, around 82% seen once. Specimen: peripheral blood. The sequence came from a woman in her fifties or sixties with acute or convalescent COVID-19. The V and J genes are TRBV7-8 and TRBJ1-4; D remains ambiguous. The CDR3 loop reads CASRRSEGSGEKLFF. For the CDR3, the DNA is TGTGCCAGCAGACGCTCTGAAGGGAGCGGGGAAAAACTGTTTTTT.